These 18 T cell receptor beta chains came from one sample sequenced in a study of T-cell memory formation after mild COVID-19 (dated by TCRdb to the early 2020s). Receptor libraries were prepared by 5' RACE. Instrument used: Illumina NovaSeq 6000. TCRdb handled the public reads itself, with Q25 trimming in fastp and clone calling in MiXCR, and kept productive beta chains. Each CDR3 protein appears once, grouped with its most common genes and DNA. Across this sample there are about 340,000 distinct CDR3 sequences, with roughly 13% seen only once. Of the sample, around 21% is held by the ten largest clones. Sequences were obtained from PBMCs or a T cell subset sorted from them (not recorded which). The receptors here all came from a young man who had mild COVID-19 (a few samples of this study predate the infection). The sample titles of this study are shuffled in the database, so cell type and time point are left out; the donor was told from shared clones.

The chain links TRBV21-1 to TRBJ1-5; the table gives TRBD1 as D, unverified against the DNA. TRBV21-1 is a known pseudogene. This CDR3 contains 18 residues. Here the CDR3 DNA reads TGTGCCAGCAGCAAACCCGTCGGCCGGCAGGGGGTTTCTCAGCCCCAGCATTTT. As protein: CASSKPVGRQGVSQPQHF.

CDR3 coding DNA: TGCGCCAGCAGTGAGTCGGGGGTAGATACGCAGTATTTT. Protein: CASSESGVDTQYF. The chain employs TRBV10-2 and TRBJ2-3; D is possibly TRBD1 or TRBD2 (5 bases each). Deletions cut 0 bases from V and 5 bases from J, with 6 bases between. This CDR3 region has 13 residues. Germline CDR1 and CDR2: WSHSY and SAAADI.

This clonotype was recorded a few times. V usage is TRBV6-5 and J usage is TRBJ2-5; possibly TRBD2 for D (5 bases). From germline, CDR1 is MNHEY and CDR2 SVGAGI. The CDR3 loop spans 16 amino acids. The V end was cut by 0 bases, the J end by 1 base, with 12 bases between. The CDR3 DNA reads TGTGCCAGCAGTTACTCTCGATCGGGAACCCAAGAGACCCAGTACTTC. It yields the protein CASSYSRSGTQETQYF.

The chain uses TRBV7-2 and TRBJ1-2; D remains ambiguous. CDR3 length: 12 residues. Deletions cut 1 base from V and 8 bases from J, with 8 bases between. Germline V lookup: CDR1 SGHTA, CDR2 FQGNSA. For the CDR3, the DNA is TGTGCCAGCAGCTTAGGACGGTGGGGCTACACCTTC. Its protein is CASSLGRWGYTF.

There are a few counts of this clonotype. This chain connects TRBV6-6 to TRBJ2-7; D ambiguous. Germline CDR1 MNHNY, CDR2 SVGAGI (reference sequence). This CDR3 is 13 amino acids long. V lost 7 bases and J lost 0, with 10 bases in between. CDR3 coding DNA: TGTGCCAGCAATCTTCCCCCCTCCTACGAGCAGTACTTC. This gives the protein CASNLPPSYEQYF.

This clonotype turned up a few times. The chain recombines TRBV11-2 with TRBJ1-2; TRBD1 matches at 7 bases. CDR1 is SGHAT and CDR2 is FQNNGV in the germline V gene. This CDR3 is built from 16 residues. Unmatched junction bases numbered 12, after V lost 5 bases and J lost 3 bases. The CDR3 DNA is TGTGCCAGCAGCCCAGTAGGGGGCGGGGACTACTATGGCTACACCTTC. Amino acid sequence: CASSPVGGGDYYGYTF.

In this sample, this clonotype turned up many times. The chain carries TRBV15 and TRBJ2-5, with D perhaps given as TRBD1 or TRBD2 (6 bases each). V was cut by 3 bases and J by 5 bases, with 16 bases left in between. The CDR3 has 15 amino acids. Germline CDR1 is LNHNV and CDR2 is YYDKDF (reference sequence). Written as DNA, the CDR3 is TGTGCCACCAGCAGGGTTAGGGGGGCAGGGGAGACCCAGTACTTC. It codes for CATSRVRGAGETQYF.

This clonotype has ten or more counts. The chain has TRBV28 and TRBJ1-2; TRBD1 is a possible D gene (5 bases). CDR3 length: 14 residues. With 8 bases removed from V and 3 bases from J, the gap between germline ends came to 16 bases. Per germline, CDR1 MDHEN and CDR2 SYDVKM. The CDR3 region is CASRGGPEDYGYTF. DNA for the CDR3: TGTGCCAGCCGCGGGGGTCCGGAGGACTATGGCTACACCTTC.

V and J are TRBV4-1 and TRBJ2-5; D might be TRBD2 (5 bases). Germline lookup yields CDR1 MGHRA and CDR2 YSYEKL. V was shortened by 0 bases and J by 5 bases, with 13 bases between the two germline ends. The CDR3 runs 15 residues. The CDR3 coding sequence is TGCGCCAGCAGCCAAGATCGCGGGCCACAGGAGACCCAGTACTTC. Residues: CASSQDRGPQETQYF.

This clonotype was recorded many times. V and J are TRBV5-1 and TRBJ2-3; tentative D call: TRBD2 (6 bases). V lost 0 bases, J lost 3 bases, and 14 bases lay in between. Germline CDR1 reads SGHRS; CDR2 reads YFSETQ. The CDR3 loop spans 16 amino acids. CDR3 sequence (DNA): TGCGCCAGCAGCTTGGGCGCACACGGACTAACAGATACGCAGTATTTT. Translation gives CASSLGAHGLTDTQYF.

The genes are TRBV6-2 or TRBV6-3 and TRBJ2-3; unclear D gene. The V gene lost 5 bases and the J gene lost 6 bases, with 9 bases spanning the gap. The germline V gene encodes CDR1 MNHEY and CDR2 SVGEGT. This CDR3 contains 12 residues. This chain's CDR3 is CASSDQWDTQYF. As DNA, the CDR3 is TGTGCCAGCAGTGACCAATGGGATACGCAGTATTTT.

This clonotype was counted many times. The J gene is TRBJ1-2, the V gene TRBV6-5; D may be TRBD1 (6 bases). From germline, CDR1 is MNHEY and CDR2 SVGAGI. CDR3 size: 14 residues. Between the trimmed V and J ends, which lost 6 bases and 3 bases, there was a span of 14 bases. The CDR3: CASSRTGKDYGYTF. The CDR3 nucleotides read TGTGCCAGCAGCCGCACAGGGAAGGACTATGGCTACACCTTC.

This clonotype was seen only a few times. The genes are TRBV5-1 and TRBJ2-1; unclear D gene. Germline V gene data show CDR1 as SGHRS and CDR2 as YFSETQ. V was cut by 1 base and J by 6 bases, with 8 bases left in between. This CDR3 is 13 amino acids long. CDR3 amino acids: CASSLNVFNEQFF. The CDR3 region has the DNA TGCGCCAGCAGCTTGAATGTTTTCAATGAGCAGTTCTTC.

This clonotype came up a few times. The chain recombines TRBV4-1 with TRBJ2-7; the D is unclear. With 0 bases removed from V and 3 bases from J, the gap between germline ends came to 15 bases. Germline V CDR1 and CDR2: MGHRA, YSYEKL. CDR3 length: 16 residues. CDR3 nucleotide sequence: TGCGCCAGCAGCCAAGATCCGTCCAGAACGTTCTACGAGCAGTACGTC. This gives the protein CASSQDPSRTFYEQYV.

This clonotype came up a few times. The chain joins TRBV5-1 to TRBJ2-3, with D perhaps given as TRBD1 or TRBD2 (5 bases each). This CDR3 is built from 16 residues. The V gene's germline CDR1 is SGHRS and CDR2 YFSETQ. Trimming removed 5 bases at V and 1 base at J, with 17 bases between. The DNA for the CDR3 is TGCGCCAGCAGTCCGGGGAACATGGGGGGCACAGATACGCAGTATTTT. This encodes CASSPGNMGGTDTQYF.

The J gene is TRBJ2-7, the V gene TRBV7-8; TRBD1 matches 10 bases. This CDR3 has 15 amino acids. Germline CDR1 and CDR2: SGHVS and FQNEAQ. Trimming took 5 bases from V and 2 from J; bases not matched to a gene: 6. The CDR3 protein is CASSPRGTGAYEQYV. CDR3 nucleotides: TGTGCCAGCAGCCCCCGCGGGACAGGGGCCTACGAGCAGTACGTC.

This clonotype was detected only a few times. This rearrangement joins TRBV9 to TRBJ2-3; D uncertain. Trimming stripped 1 base from V and 1 base from J, with 10 bases between. Germline V gives CDR1 SGDLS, CDR2 YYNGEE. CDR3 length: 15 residues. CDR3 sequence: CASSVYPTGTDTQYF. CDR3 nucleotide sequence: TGTGCCAGCAGCGTATACCCGACTGGCACAGATACGCAGTATTTT. The complete variable domain, with remaining parts taken from reference TRBV9 and TRBJ2-3, reads DSGVTQTPKHLITATGQRVTLRCSPRSGDLSVYWYQQSLDQGLQFLIQYYNGEERAKGNILERFSAQQFPDLHSELNLSSLELGDSALYFCASSVYPTGTDTQYFGPGTRLTVL.

The rearrangement uses TRBV19 and TRBJ1-6; D remains unclear. CDR1 and CDR2 (germline): LNHDA, SQIVND (reference sequence). This CDR3 spans 14 amino acids. The germline V and J ends were trimmed by 1 base and 7 bases, with 8 bases remaining between them. CDR3 in DNA: TGTGCCAGTAGTATAGTGGGCTACAATTCACCCCTCCACTTT. Translating it yields CASSIVGYNSPLHF. The complete variable domain, with remaining parts taken from reference TRBV19 and TRBJ1-6, reads DGGITQSPKYLFRKEGQNVTLSCEQNLNHDAMYWYRQDPGQGLRLIYYSQIVNDFQKGDIAEGYSVSREKKESFPLTVTSAQKNPTAFYLCASSIVGYNSPLHFGNGTRLTVT.